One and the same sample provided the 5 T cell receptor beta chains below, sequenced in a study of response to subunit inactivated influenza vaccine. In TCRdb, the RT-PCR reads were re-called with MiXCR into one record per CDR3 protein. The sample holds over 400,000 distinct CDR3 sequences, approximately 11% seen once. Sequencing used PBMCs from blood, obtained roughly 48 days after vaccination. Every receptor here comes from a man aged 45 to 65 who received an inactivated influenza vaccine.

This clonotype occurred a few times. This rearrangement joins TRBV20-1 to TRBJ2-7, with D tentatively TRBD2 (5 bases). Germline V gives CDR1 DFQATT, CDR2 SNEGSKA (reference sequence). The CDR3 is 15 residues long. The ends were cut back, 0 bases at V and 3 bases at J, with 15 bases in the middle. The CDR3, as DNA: TGCAGTGCTAGAGATGGTAACCCGGGGAACTACGAGCAGTACTTC. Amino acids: CSARDGNPGNYEQYF.

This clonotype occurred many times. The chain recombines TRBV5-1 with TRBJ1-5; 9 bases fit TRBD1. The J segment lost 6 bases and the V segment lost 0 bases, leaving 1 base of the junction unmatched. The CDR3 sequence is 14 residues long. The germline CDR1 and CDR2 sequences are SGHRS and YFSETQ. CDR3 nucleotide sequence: TGCGCCAGCAGCTTGGGGGACAGGGCTCAGCCCCAGCATTTT. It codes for CASSLGDRAQPQHF.

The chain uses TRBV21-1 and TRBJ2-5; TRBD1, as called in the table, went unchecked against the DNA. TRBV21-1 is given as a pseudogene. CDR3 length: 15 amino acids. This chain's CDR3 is CASSKGQDSEETQYF. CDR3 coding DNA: TGTGCCAGCAGCAAAGGCCAGGACAGCGAAGAGACCCAGTACTTC.

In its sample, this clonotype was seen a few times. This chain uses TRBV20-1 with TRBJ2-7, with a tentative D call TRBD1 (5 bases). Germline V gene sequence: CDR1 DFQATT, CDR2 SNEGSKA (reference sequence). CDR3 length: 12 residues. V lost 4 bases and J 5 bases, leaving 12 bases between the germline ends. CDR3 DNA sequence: TGCAGTGCTAATCAGCAGGGCGACGAGCAGTACTTC. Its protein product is CSANQQGDEQYF.

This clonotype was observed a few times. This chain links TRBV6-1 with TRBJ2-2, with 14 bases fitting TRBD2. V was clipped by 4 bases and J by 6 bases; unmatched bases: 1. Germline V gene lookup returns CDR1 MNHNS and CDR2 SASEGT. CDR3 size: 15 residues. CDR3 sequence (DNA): TGTGCCAGCAGTGGGACTAGCGGGAGGCCCGGGGAGCTGTTTTTT. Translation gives CASSGTSGRPGELFF.